These T cell receptor beta chains were read from a single sample in a study of shared clonotypes between healthy human individuals. Data came from immunoSEQ multiplex PCR; TCRdb stores just in-frame clones and leaves some out. The data show about 2.2 million clones, over 85% seen once. The sequencing input was naive CD8+ T cells from PBMCs. The receptors come from a man younger than 30 in good health. Some clones in this sample may be carry-over from other donors' samples. Both conserved end residues are part of each CDR3. D genes are given only for firm matches. Clone size is not always given. Where it is, it says once, few, many or a class for expanded clones.

length: 16
D: TRBD2
size: NA
V: TRBV11-1
J: TRBJ2-7
CDR3: CASSPNHREGAYEQYF
DNA: TGTGCCAGCAGCCCCAACCATCGGGAGGGGGCCTACGAGCAGTACTTC

length: 13
D: NA
size: few
V: TRBV29-1
J: TRBJ1-1
CDR3: CSVLINMNTEAFF
DNA: TGCAGCGTCTTAATAAACATGAACACTGAAGCTTTCTTT

length: 13
D: TRBD1
size: NA
V: TRBV27
J: TRBJ2-7
CDR3: CASSLRGPYEQYF
DNA: TGTGCCAGCTCCTTAAGGGGGCCCTACGAGCAGTACTTC

length: 18
D: TRBD2
size: NA
V: TRBV7-9
J: TRBJ2-1
CDR3: CASSPGLAGLRAYNEQFF
DNA: TGTGCCAGCAGCCCCGGACTAGCGGGATTGAGGGCCTACAATGAGCAGTTCTTC

length: 15
D: NA
size: NA
V: TRBV6-5
J: TRBJ2-2
CDR3: CASSPGTANTGELFF
DNA: TGTGCCAGCAGCCCCGGGACGGCGAACACCGGGGAGCTGTTTTTT

length: 14
D: NA
size: NA
V: TRBV4-3
J: TRBJ1-1
CDR3: CASSQGGPNTEAFF
DNA: TGCGCCAGCAGCCAAGGGGGGCCGAACACTGAAGCTTTCTTT

length: 14
D: NA
size: NA
V: TRBV9
J: TRBJ2-7
CDR3: CASSAGFASYEQYF
DNA: TGTGCCAGCAGCGCAGGTTTTGCCTCCTACGAGCAGTACTTC

length: 17
D: NA
size: NA
V: TRBV4-3
J: TRBJ2-1
CDR3: CASSQDQGVADYNEQFF
DNA: TGCGCCAGCAGCCAAGATCAAGGGGTAGCGGATTACAATGAGCAGTTCTTC

length: 16
D: NA
size: NA
V: TRBV9
J: TRBJ1-2
CDR3: CASSATGTHSNYGYTF
DNA: TGTGCCAGCAGCGCCACCGGGACACATTCAAACTATGGCTACACCTTC

length: 14
D: NA
size: NA
V: TRBV4-1
J: TRBJ1-4
CDR3: CASTFKGVGEKLFF
DNA: TGCGCCAGCACCTTTAAGGGGGTCGGCGAAAAACTGTTTTTT

length: 12
D: NA
size: NA
V: TRBV10-2
J: TRBJ2-7
CDR3: CASGGMTDEQYF
DNA: TGCGCCAGCGGCGGGATGACCGACGAGCAGTACTTC

length: 17
D: TRBD2
size: NA
V: TRBV28
J: TRBJ2-7
CDR3: CASSLPRGGGSSYEQYF
DNA: TGTGCCAGCAGTCTCCCCCGGGGGGGAGGGAGCTCCTACGAGCAGTACTTC

length: 14
D: NA
size: NA
V: TRBV7-2
J: TRBJ2-7
CDR3: CASSHRARTYEQYF
DNA: TGTGCCAGCAGCCACCGGGCCCGAACTTACGAGCAGTACTTC

length: 14
D: TRBD1
size: NA
V: TRBV27
J: TRBJ2-7
CDR3: CASSSRQGSSRQYF
DNA: TGTGCCAGCAGTTCGAGACAGGGGTCAAGCCGGCAGTACTTC

length: 16
D: TRBD2
size: NA
V: TRBV28
J: TRBJ2-3
CDR3: CASSLWREGVGDTQYF
DNA: TGTGCCAGCAGTTTGTGGCGGGAGGGCGTGGGGGATACGCAGTATTTT

length: 16
D: NA
size: NA
V: TRBV4-3
J: TRBJ1-4
CDR3: CASSQAPGATNEKLFF
DNA: TGCGCCAGCAGCCAAGCCCCGGGAGCAACTAATGAAAAACTGTTTTTT